This entry describes one T cell receptor (beta chain). Its target is not known. The record originates from a study of T cells in Graves' hyperthyroidism and ophthalmopathy. Thyroid ultrasound, orbital computed tomography, clinical symptoms, and serum thyroxine and TRAb underpinned diagnoses. Notes on the study in general: The blood repertoire included most of the expanded thyroid clonotypes above 0.001. Ophthalmopathy, as predicted by the model, came a median about seven months after the prediction.

The investigators amplified TCR beta CDR3 regions from RNA transcripts. The HTBI primer set served for first-round RT-PCR of the TCR CDR3. TCRdb ran MiXCR on the multiplex PCR reads and lists one entry per CDR3 protein. The table has approximately 720,000 distinct CDR3 sequences, around 20% seen once. Germline assignment: CDR1 SGDLS and CDR2 YYNGEE. The V end lost 5 bases, the J end lost 4 bases, and 22 bases lay between the germline ends. This CDR3 is built from 17 residues. The V and J genes are TRBV9 and TRBJ2-1; D may be TRBD2 (5 bases). The receptor's source is a woman in her fifties or sixties with Graves' hyperthyroidism that later progressed to Graves' ophthalmopathy. Sequencing was carried out using blood. CDR3 in amino acids: CASSLGSEVLPYNEQFF. CDR3 in DNA: TGTGCCAGCAGTTTGGGGTCGGAGGTTCTCCCTTACAATGAGCAGTTCTTC. Variable domain in full (rest from reference TRBV9 and TRBJ2-1): DSGVTQTPKHLITATGQRVTLRCSPRSGDLSVYWYQQSLDQGLQFLIQYYNGEERAKGNILERFSAQQFPDLHSELNLSSLELGDSALYFCASSLGSEVLPYNEQFFGPGTRLTVL.